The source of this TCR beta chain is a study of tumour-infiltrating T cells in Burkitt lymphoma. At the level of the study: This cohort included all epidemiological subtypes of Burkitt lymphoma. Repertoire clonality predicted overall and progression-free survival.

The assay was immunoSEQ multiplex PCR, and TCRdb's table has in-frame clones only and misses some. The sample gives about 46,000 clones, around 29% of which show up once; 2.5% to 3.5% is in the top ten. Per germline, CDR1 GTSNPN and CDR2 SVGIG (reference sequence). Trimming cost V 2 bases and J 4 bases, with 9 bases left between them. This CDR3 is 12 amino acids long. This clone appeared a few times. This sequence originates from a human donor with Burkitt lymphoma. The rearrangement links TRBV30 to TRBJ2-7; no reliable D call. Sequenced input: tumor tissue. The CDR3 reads CAWSLGPYEQYF. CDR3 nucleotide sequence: TGTGCCTGGAGTCTAGGGCCATACGAGCAGTACTTC.